The rows below give T cell receptor beta chains drawn from one sample of a study of naive and memory T cell subsets. Each CDR3 protein is one row after TCRdb ran MiXCR on the UMI-ligation and nested PCR reads. The sample lists 85,000 to 130,000 distinct CDR3 sequences, around 13% occurring once. The sequenced material came from naive CD8+ T cells from blood. The receptors stem from a human donor in good health. Both conserved end residues are part of each CDR3. Fields, in order: J gene, clone size, V gene, D gene, CDR3 DNA, CDR3 protein. The D gene is left open where the match is weak. Clone size, where shown, is once, few, many, or a class for clones that have expanded.

TRBJ2-1 many TRBV27 - TGTGCCACCAAACATCTTATGGGGGTGGGCCTCAATGAGCAGTTCTTC CATKHLMGVGLNEQFF
TRBJ1-1 few TRBV10-2 TRBD1 TGCGCCAGCAGTCTAACAGGACAGGGGGCTGGTGTAGAAGCTTTCTTT CASSLTGQGAGVEAFF
TRBJ2-7 many TRBV5-6 TRBD2 TGTGCCAGCACCTACTCTGGGGGACTACGATCCTACGAGCAGTACTTC CASTYSGGLRSYEQYF
TRBJ2-5 few TRBV12-3/TRBV12-4 - TGTGCCAGCAGTTCCGTCTCAGAGACCCAGTACTTC CASSSVSETQYF
TRBJ2-1 - TRBV7-3 - TGTGCCAGCAGCTTAAAACAGGGCGGGGAGCAGTTCTTC CASSLKQGGEQFF
TRBJ2-7 many TRBV24-1 TRBD1 TGTGCCACCAGTGATGTTTCCGGGACAGCCACCTACGAGCAGTACTTC CATSDVSGTATYEQYF
TRBJ2-7 many TRBV29-1 - TGCAGCGCATCGAGCGACTACGAGCAGTACTTC CSASSDYEQYF
TRBJ1-1 few TRBV6-1 - TGTGCCAGCCGAGGGTTTGAAGCTTTCTTT CASRGFEAFF
TRBJ1-2 - TRBV4-3 - TGCGCCAGCAGCCAAGGGAACTATGGCTACACCTTC CASSQGNYGYTF
TRBJ2-1 many TRBV24-1 TRBD2 TGTGCCACCAGTGATGCCCGGGGGAGCGGGATAAACAATGAGCAGTTCTTC CATSDARGSGINNEQFF
TRBJ2-2 - TRBV4-3 - TGCGCCAGCAGCCAAAGGGGGGGCTCGACCGGGGAGCTGTTTTTT CASSQRGGSTGELFF
TRBJ2-5 few TRBV4-3 - TGCGCCAGCAGCCAAGACATCGCGCGGGGGCTACAAGAGACCCAGTACTTC CASSQDIARGLQETQYF
TRBJ2-1 few TRBV27 - TGTGCCAGCAGTTTCAAGATCCAGATAGATATCAATGAGCAGTTCTTC CASSFKIQIDINEQFF
TRBJ2-2 many TRBV4-3 TRBD2 TGCGCCAGCAGCCAAGACCCAGGACTAGCGCTGAACACCGGGGAGCTGTTTTTT CASSQDPGLALNTGELFF
TRBJ2-1 few TRBV19 - TGTGCCAGTACCCCCGGGGGTTCCCATGAGCAGTTCTTC CASTPGGSHEQFF
TRBJ1-4 many TRBV9 - TGTGCCAGCAGCGTCCCCGCAGGGACCCGGTCGACTAATGAAAAACTGTTTTTT CASSVPAGTRSTNEKLFF
TRBJ1-3 - TRBV7-6 - TGTGCCAGCAGCCCGCAGGGAGGAAACACCATATATTTT CASSPQGGNTIYF
TRBJ1-1 - TRBV6-2/TRBV6-3 TRBD1 TGTGCCAGCAACTACGAGGGGACAGGGGGCTCCGTCACTGAAGCTTTCTTT CASNYEGTGGSVTEAFF
TRBJ2-7 - TRBV20-1 - TGCAGTGCTAGAGACCTACAGGGTTGGAACTACGAGCAGTACTTC CSARDLQGWNYEQYF
TRBJ2-3 many TRBV6-6 - TGTGCCAGCAGTTACGGAGGGCGTAACACAGATACGCAGTATTTT CASSYGGRNTDTQYF
TRBJ2-3 - TRBV27 - TGTGCCAGCAGTTTACTAGGAAGAGATACGCAGTATTTT CASSLLGRDTQYF
TRBJ2-1 - TRBV15 TRBD2 TGTGCCACCAGCCCCAACCGACTAGCGGGAGGGAATGGGCAGTTCTTC CATSPNRLAGGNGQFF
TRBJ2-2 - TRBV7-3 TRBD1 TGTGCCAGCAGCAGAAACAGGGGGGGGGAGCTGTTTTTT CASSRNRGGELFF
TRBJ2-7 - TRBV28 - TGTGCCAGCAGTGGGCACGAGCAGTACTTC CASSGHEQYF
TRBJ2-1 - TRBV25-1 - TGTGCCAGCAGTGTAGGGAGCTCCTACAATGAGCAGTTCTTC CASSVGSSYNEQFF
TRBJ2-1 - TRBV6-2/TRBV6-3 - TGTGCCAGCAGTTATCTGGATTACTACAATGAGCAGTTCTTC CASSYLDYYNEQFF